These 7 T cell receptor beta chains were sequenced from one sample in a study of blood T cell repertoires in COVID-19. Here immunoSEQ multiplex PCR was the method, and the copy in TCRdb shows in-frame clones only, minus some. The sample holds tens of thousands of clones, about 83% seen once. The specimen sequenced was peripheral blood. These receptors originate from a human donor in a cohort sampled during active COVID-19.

The V call is TRBV28, the J call TRBJ1-4; possibly TRBD1 for D (6 bases). V lost 4 bases and J 7 bases, leaving 16 bases between the germline ends. The CDR3 length is 15 residues. Germline values: CDR1 MDHEN, CDR2 SYDVKM. CDR3 nucleotides: TGTGCCAGCAGTTCGGACCTTAAAGGGGGTGAAAAACTGTTTTTT. Protein product: CASSSDLKGGEKLFF. Drawing the rest from reference TRBV28 and TRBJ1-4, the complete variable domain is DVKVTQSSRYLVKRTGEKVFLECVQDMDHENMFWYRQDPGLGLRLIYFSYDVKMKEKGDIPEGYSVSREKKERFSLILESASTNQTSMYLCASSSDLKGGEKLFFGSGTQLSVL.

The chain uses TRBV7-9 and TRBJ2-1; D might be TRBD2 (5 bases). Per the germline V gene, CDR1 is SEHNR and CDR2 is FQNEAQ (reference sequence). Trimming pared 2 bases from V and 0 bases from J, leaving 8 bases between. This CDR3 is built from 15 residues. The CDR3 DNA is TGTGCCAGCAGCTTATTAGCGACCTCCTACAATGAGCAGTTCTTC. It translates to CASSLLATSYNEQFF.

This chain links TRBV5-6 with TRBJ2-4; 8 nucleotides agree with TRBD1. The germline V gene encodes CDR1 SGHDT and CDR2 YYEEEE. The CDR3 consists of 14 residues. Trimming removed 3 bases from V and 16 bases from J; junction bases left unmatched: 15. The CDR3 DNA reads as TGTGCCAGCAGCTGGACTCCCCAGGGGGCGGGGCACTACTTC. It encodes CASSWTPQGAGHYF.

V usage is TRBV28 and J usage is TRBJ2-2; TRBD1 matches at 9 bases. Germline loops: CDR1 MDHEN, CDR2 SYDVKM. V dropped 0 bases and J dropped 5; count of bases not matched to a gene: 4. The CDR3 runs to 16 residues. DNA of the CDR3: TGTGCCAGCAGTTTATGGGGACAGGGTTGGACCGGGGAGCTGTTTTTT. Amino acid sequence: CASSLWGQGWTGELFF.

The chain combines TRBV29-1 with TRBJ1-4; D not resolved. CDR3 length: 13 amino acids. The germline CDR1 and CDR2 sequences are SQVTM and ANQGSEA. Trimming left V 2 bases short and J 5 bases short, with 9 bases between. CDR3 bases: TGCAGCGTTGAAACGGGTAGCAATGAAAAACTGTTTTTT. It yields the protein CSVETGSNEKLFF.

In this sample, this clone turned up a few times. The chain carries TRBV24-1 and TRBJ1-1, with D perhaps TRBD1 (6 bases). CDR1 is KGHDR, CDR2 SFDVKD, per germline. With 7 bases removed from V and 4 bases from J, the gap between germline ends came to 21 bases. The CDR3 is 16 amino acids. Here the CDR3 reads CATSDGHRVDGTEAFF. DNA of the CDR3: TGTGCCACCAGCGACGGGCACAGGGTGGATGGCACTGAAGCTTTCTTT.

V usage is TRBV30 and J usage is TRBJ2-3; 7 nucleotides agree with TRBD1. The CDR3 extends over 15 amino acids. V gave up 2 bases and J gave up 4 bases; unmatched junction bases: 9. Germline CDR1 GTSNPN, CDR2 SVGIG (reference sequence). The CDR3 reads CAWSPLGGVPDTQYF. The CDR3 region has the DNA TGTGCCTGGAGTCCACTAGGGGGCGTCCCAGATACGCAGTATTTT.